This T cell receptor beta chain is drawn from a study of blood T cell repertoires in COVID-19. As for the study in general: COVID-19 samples collected from the United States, Italy and Spain covered acute and convalescent phases. Nucleic acid was either cDNA or gDNA, and it came from T cells, B-cell-depleted T cells, or PBMCs.

Many counts were recorded for this clone. In the study's own analysis: Estimated nucleated cell counts came from reference gene primer amplification. The data were produced by immunoSEQ multiplex PCR, yet TCRdb's version contains in-frame clones alone and is incomplete. V and J calls and clone size are as listed in that table; D and trimming were resolved from the DNA. The repertoire consists of about 130,000 clones, with approximately 82% occurring once and the leading ten covering approximately 10%. Per germline, CDR1 SGHDN and CDR2 FVKESK. CDR3 length equals 16 residues. The V and J ends lost 3 bases and 4 bases, in that order; junction bases with no gene match: 9.

The chain is built from TRBV14 and TRBJ2-7, with 10 bases that match TRBD2. This clonotype originated in a man in his 60s with acute or convalescent COVID-19. The sequenced sample was peripheral blood. DNA for the CDR3: TGTGCCAGCAGCCACATCAGCGGGAGGGCCGGTTACGAGCAGTACTTC. This encodes CASSHISGRAGYEQYF.